This T cell receptor beta chain was obtained from a study of neoadjuvant nivolumab and ipilimumab in lung cancer. In the study overall: Nivolumab 3 mg/kg was given days 1, 15 and 29, plus ipilimumab 1 mg/kg day 1 in combination.

Whole-study findings and limits: Resected tumors had greater TCR richness and clonality than uninvolved lung.

The CDR3 has 14 amino acids. With 0 bases removed from V and 3 bases from J, the gap between germline ends came to 8 bases. Germline V lookup: CDR1 PRHDT, CDR2 FYEKMQ (reference sequence). Points on this clone: Its antigen remains unknown.

Method: immunoSEQ multiplex PCR; TCRdb's copy keeps in-frame clones and lacks some. The table has some 31,000 clones, more than 90% seen once. This receptor was identified in an adult with non-small cell lung cancer. The sample here was peripheral blood, taken after neoadjuvant nivolumab, alone or with ipilimumab, at or shortly before surgery. V is TRBV13 and J is TRBJ1-1; D gene ambiguous. In DNA, the CDR3 is TGTGCCAGCAGCTTAGGACGGAAGTACACTGAAGCTTTCTTT. Its protein is CASSLGRKYTEAFF.